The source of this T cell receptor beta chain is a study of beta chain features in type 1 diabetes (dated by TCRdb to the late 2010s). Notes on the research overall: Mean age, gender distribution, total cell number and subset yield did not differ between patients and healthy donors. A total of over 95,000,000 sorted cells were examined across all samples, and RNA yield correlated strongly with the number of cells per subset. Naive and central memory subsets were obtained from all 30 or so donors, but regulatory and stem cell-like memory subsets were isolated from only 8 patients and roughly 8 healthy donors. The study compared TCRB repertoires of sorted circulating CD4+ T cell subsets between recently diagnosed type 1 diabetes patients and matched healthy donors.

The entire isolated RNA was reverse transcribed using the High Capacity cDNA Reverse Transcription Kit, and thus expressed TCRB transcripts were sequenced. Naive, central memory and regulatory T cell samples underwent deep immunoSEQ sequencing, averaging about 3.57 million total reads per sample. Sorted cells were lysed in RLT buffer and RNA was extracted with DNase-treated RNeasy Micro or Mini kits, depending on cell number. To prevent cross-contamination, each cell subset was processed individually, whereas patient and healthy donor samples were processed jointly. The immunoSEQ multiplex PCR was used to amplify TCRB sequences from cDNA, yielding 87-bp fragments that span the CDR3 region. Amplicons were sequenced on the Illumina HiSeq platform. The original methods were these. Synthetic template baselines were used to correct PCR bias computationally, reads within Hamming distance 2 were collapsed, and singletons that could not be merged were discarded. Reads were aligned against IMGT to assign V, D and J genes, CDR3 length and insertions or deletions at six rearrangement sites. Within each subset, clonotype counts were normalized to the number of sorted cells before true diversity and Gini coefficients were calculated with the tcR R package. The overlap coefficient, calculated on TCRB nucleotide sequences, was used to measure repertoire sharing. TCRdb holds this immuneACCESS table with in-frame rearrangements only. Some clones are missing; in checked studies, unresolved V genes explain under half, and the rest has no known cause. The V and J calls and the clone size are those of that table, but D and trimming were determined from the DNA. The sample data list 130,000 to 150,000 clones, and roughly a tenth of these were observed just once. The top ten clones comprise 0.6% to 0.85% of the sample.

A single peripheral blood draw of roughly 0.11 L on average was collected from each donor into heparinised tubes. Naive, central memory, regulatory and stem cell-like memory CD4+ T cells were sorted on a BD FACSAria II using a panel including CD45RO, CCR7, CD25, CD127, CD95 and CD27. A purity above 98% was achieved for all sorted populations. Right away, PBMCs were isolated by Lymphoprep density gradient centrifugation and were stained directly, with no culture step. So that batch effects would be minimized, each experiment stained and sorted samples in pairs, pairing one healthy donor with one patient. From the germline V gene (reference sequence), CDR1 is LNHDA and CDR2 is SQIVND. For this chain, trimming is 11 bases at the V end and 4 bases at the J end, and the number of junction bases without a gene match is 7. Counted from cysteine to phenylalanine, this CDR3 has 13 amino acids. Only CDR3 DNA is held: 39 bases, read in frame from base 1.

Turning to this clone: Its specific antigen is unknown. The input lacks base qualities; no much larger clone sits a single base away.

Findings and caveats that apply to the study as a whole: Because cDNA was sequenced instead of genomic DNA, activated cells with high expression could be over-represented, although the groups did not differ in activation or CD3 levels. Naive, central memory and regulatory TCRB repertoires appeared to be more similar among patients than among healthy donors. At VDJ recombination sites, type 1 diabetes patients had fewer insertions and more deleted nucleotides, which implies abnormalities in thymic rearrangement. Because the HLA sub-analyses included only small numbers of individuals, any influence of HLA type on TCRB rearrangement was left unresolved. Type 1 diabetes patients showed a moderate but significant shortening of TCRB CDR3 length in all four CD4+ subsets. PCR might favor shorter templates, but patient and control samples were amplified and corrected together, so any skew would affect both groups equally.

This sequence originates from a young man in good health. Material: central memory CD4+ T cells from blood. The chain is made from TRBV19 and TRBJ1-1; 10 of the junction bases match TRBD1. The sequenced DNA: TGTGCCTCCAGACAGGGGGCTACCACTGAAGCTTTCTTT. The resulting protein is CASRQGATTEAFF.